One sample yielded the 13 T cell receptor beta chains listed below, sequenced in a study of post-analysis software for immune sequencing data. Unique molecular identifiers had been added to the TCR beta cDNA libraries. In TCRdb, the PCR reads were re-called with MiXCR into one record per CDR3 protein. The table lists about 460,000 distinct CDR3 sequences, around 40% of them singletons, with around an eighth in the top ten. No antigens are known for them. Regarding the study as a whole: Higher frequency in patients than in controls was seen for about five TRBV segments, with TRBV5-6, TRBV5-1 and TRBV20-1 among them.

Sequenced sample: blood. These receptors came from a girl between 10 and 17 years old with multiple sclerosis.

The chain joins TRBV4-3 to TRBJ2-1, with TRBD2 as a possible D gene (6 bases). V was trimmed by 0 bases and J by 4 bases, leaving 10 bases between them. Germline V lookup: CDR1 LGHNA, CDR2 YSLEER. The CDR3 totals 15 residues. The chain's CDR3 is CASSQDSGIYNEQFF. The CDR3 DNA reads TGCGCCAGCAGCCAAGATAGCGGCATATACAATGAGCAGTTCTTC.

This chain uses TRBV5-1 with TRBJ1-2, with TRBD1 as a possible D gene (6 bases). V gave up 0 bases and J gave up 3 bases, with 18 bases separating them. CDR1 SGHRS and CDR2 YFSETQ come from the germline V gene. This CDR3 comprises 17 residues. CDR3 coding DNA: TGCGCCAGCAGCTTGGTCGGAGGGGGAGATGGGGACTATGGCTACACCTTC. It yields the protein CASSLVGGGDGDYGYTF.

This clonotype showed up just a few times. The junction does not match germline at one end; this may be a read error. This chain connects TRBV6-6 to TRBJ2-7, with TRBD1 identical over 7 bases. The CDR3 is 15 amino acids. Germline values: CDR1 MNHNY, CDR2 SVGAGI (reference sequence). The CDR3 here is CASSYSGTGDDERYF. The CDR3, as DNA: TGTGCCAGCAGTTACTCGGGAACAGGGGACGACGAGCGGTACTTC.

The gene calls are TRBV24-1 and TRBJ2-2, with TRBD1 identical over 12 bases. Per the germline V gene, CDR1 is KGHDR and CDR2 is SFDVKD. The CDR3 is 17 residues long. V gave up 0 bases and J gave up 6 bases; unmatched junction bases: 4. CDR3 coding DNA: TGTGCCACCAGTGATTTGATGGGACAGGGGGCATCCGGGGAGCTGTTTTTT. As protein: CATSDLMGQGASGELFF.

This clonotype has more than one count but fewer than ten. The chain combines TRBV7-2 with TRBJ2-7; D might be TRBD2 (5 bases). The V end lost 3 bases, the J end lost 4 bases, and 16 bases lay between the germline ends. The germline CDR1 and CDR2 sequences are SGHTA and FQGNSA. This CDR3 is built from 15 residues. The CDR3 DNA reads TGTGCCAGCAGCTTCACTGCGACTACCGCATACGAGCAGTACTTC. Translation: CASSFTATTAYEQYF.

The chain joins TRBV27 to TRBJ1-5; weak D call: TRBD1 (5 bases). Trimming pared 2 bases from V and 5 bases from J, leaving 10 bases between. Germline CDR1 MNHEY, CDR2 SMNVEV (reference sequence). There are 14 residues in the CDR3. Written as DNA, the CDR3 is TGTGCCAGCAGTTTAGGCAGGGAATATCAGCCCCAGCATTTT. Translating gives CASSLGREYQPQHF.

In regard to this clonotype: A read error may produce the germline difference seen at one junction end. The chain carries TRBV6-1 and TRBJ2-1; tentatively, D is TRBD2 (6 bases). The V gene's germline CDR1 is MNHNS and CDR2 SASEGT. CDR3 length: 15 residues. The CDR3 sequence is CASSGPDGGGDEQFF. The CDR3, as DNA: TGTGCCAGCAGTGGGCCGGACGGGGGAGGCGATGAACAGTTCTTC.

CDR3: CSAPGTSNTDTQYF. Here the CDR3 DNA reads TGCAGTGCGCCCGGGACTTCTAACACAGATACGCAGTATTTT. The chain joins TRBV20-1 to TRBJ2-3, with D tentatively TRBD2 (6 bases). This CDR3 has 14 residues. Germline CDR1 reads DFQATT; CDR2 reads SNEGSKA (reference sequence). Trimming left V 6 bases short and J 2 bases short, with 15 bases between.

This clonotype was seen once. The gene calls are TRBV27 and TRBJ2-7; the D is unclear. This CDR3 is built from 16 residues. CDR1 MNHEY and CDR2 SMNVEV come from the germline V gene (reference sequence). V lost 6 bases and J lost 0, with 18 bases in between. CDR3: CASSSYKDGSSYEQYF. As DNA, the CDR3 is TGTGCCAGCAGCTCTTATAAGGACGGATCCTCCTACGAGCAGTACTTC.

The chain uses TRBV7-9 and TRBJ1-1; the D is unclear. Trimming pared 5 bases from V and 0 bases from J, leaving 13 bases between. Germline V gene lookup returns CDR1 SEHNR and CDR2 FQNEAQ (reference sequence). This CDR3 contains 15 residues. The CDR3 nucleotides are TGTGCCAGCAGCCCAGACACGTTCATGAACACTGAAGCTTTCTTT. Translating gives CASSPDTFMNTEAFF.

This clonotype was counted only a few times. This chain uses TRBV7-3 with TRBJ2-1; TRBD2 matches 12 bases. This CDR3 contains 16 residues. J gave up 6 bases and V 5 bases, and 8 bases lay outside the gene matches. The V gene's germline CDR1 is SGHTA and CDR2 FQGTGA. The CDR3 bases are TGTGCCAGCAGCCCAACCGGGACTAGCGGGCTCAATGAGCAGTTCTTC. This encodes CASSPTGTSGLNEQFF.

The chain is built from TRBV20-1 and TRBJ2-1; D gene ambiguous. There are 14 residues in the CDR3. The germline CDR1 and CDR2 sequences are DFQATT and SNEGSKA (reference sequence). The ends were cut back, 5 bases at V and 7 bases at J, with 18 bases in the middle. In DNA form, the CDR3 reads TGCAGTGCTGTCCTGGCGTCCCGCCAGAATGAGCAGTTCTTC. Translated: CSAVLASRQNEQFF.

This clonotype was detected only a few times. CDR3 nucleotides: TGCAGTGCTCAGGGGGCCTACAATGAGCAGTTCTTC. It is translated as CSAQGAYNEQFF. The genes are TRBV20-1 and TRBJ2-1, with 7 nucleotides matching TRBD1. Germline-derived CDR1 and CDR2 are DFQATT and SNEGSKA (reference sequence). The CDR3 spans 12 residues. After removal of 5 bases from V and 2 bases from J, the junction contained 0 bases not matched to a gene.